These T cell receptor beta chains were read from a single sample in a study of post-analysis software for immune sequencing data. TCRdb re-called the PCR reads through MiXCR, storing one row per CDR3 protein. This repertoire shows about 540,000 distinct CDR3 sequences, under 40% found once; its top ten account for around 6%. Sequencing input: blood. These receptor sequences come from a girl under 18 with multiple sclerosis. Each CDR3 is given with its conserved first and last residue. Fields, in order: D gene, clone size, V gene, CDR3 length, J gene, CDR3 protein, CDR3 DNA. A D gene is named only where the DNA matches it firmly. A clone size is listed for some rows: how often the clone was seen (once, few, many), or a class if it is expanded.

TRBD2	few	TRBV5-1	15	TRBJ2-1	CASSFQRGGTNEQFF	TGCGCCAGCAGCTTCCAGCGGGGGGGCACCAATGAGCAGTTCTTC
TRBD2	NA	TRBV6-6	16	TRBJ2-2	CASSPPGLAGAGELFF	TGTGCCAGCAGCCCACCCGGACTAGCCGGGGCGGGGGAGCTGTTTTTT
TRBD1	NA	TRBV20-1	15	TRBJ2-2	CSARDAAGGTGELFF	TGCAGTGCTAGAGATGCGGCAGGGGGCACCGGGGAGCTGTTTTTT
TRBD2	few	TRBV11-2	15	TRBJ2-7	CASSLVASGAHEQYF	TGTGCCAGCAGCTTAGTGGCTAGCGGGGCCCACGAGCAGTACTTC
NA	few	TRBV15	15	TRBJ2-5	CATSRDGRGEETQYF	TGTGCCACCAGCAGAGATGGGCGGGGAGAAGAGACCCAGTACTTC
NA	few	TRBV6-5	14	TRBJ2-5	CASTTVRGKETQYF	TGTGCCAGCACTACCGTCCGTGGAAAAGAGACCCAGTACTTC
TRBD1	NA	TRBV27	13	TRBJ1-6	CASSLDRSGQPHF	TGTGCCAGCAGTTTGGACAGGTCCGGCCAGCCCCACTTT
NA	NA	TRBV20-1	13	TRBJ1-1	CSARVPANTEAFF	TGCAGTGCTAGAGTACCGGCGAACACTGAAGCTTTCTTT
NA	NA	TRBV12-3/TRBV12-4	12	TRBJ1-6	CASGGDVAPLHF	TGTGCCAGCGGAGGGGACGTAGCACCCCTCCACTTT
NA	NA	TRBV6-1	15	TRBJ2-2	CASALGGWNTGELFF	TGTGCCAGCGCCCTGGGTGGGTGGAACACCGGGGAGCTGTTTTTT
TRBD1	many	TRBV4-2	18	TRBJ1-6	CASSLNPGQGARNSPLHF	TGTGCCAGCAGCCTCAACCCGGGACAGGGGGCGCGGAATTCACCCCTCCACTTT
NA	NA	TRBV12-3/TRBV12-4	11	TRBJ2-7	CASRTKGEQYF	TGTGCCAGCAGGACTAAAGGCGAGCAGTACTTC
TRBD1	NA	TRBV7-8	16	TRBJ2-4	CASTFHTGAGKNIQYF	TGTGCCAGCACCTTTCATACAGGGGCGGGCAAAAACATTCAGTACTTC
NA	NA	TRBV6-5	13	TRBJ1-2	CASTQWQEDGYTF	TGTGCCAGCACGCAATGGCAGGAGGATGGCTACACCTTC
TRBD2	NA	TRBV20-1	15	TRBJ2-1	CSARSLVRTSGQQFF	TGCAGTGCCCGGTCTTTAGTCCGGACTAGCGGGCAGCAGTTCTTC
TRBD1	NA	TRBV6-6	15	TRBJ2-1	CASSTGTGEVDEQFF	TGTGCCAGCAGTACCGGGACAGGGGAGGTAGATGAGCAGTTCTTC
NA	few	TRBV15	14	TRBJ1-5	CATSMAGREQPQHF	TGTGCCACCAGCATGGCAGGCAGGGAGCAGCCCCAGCATTTT
NA	few	TRBV28	12	TRBJ1-1	CASKGWIAEAFF	TGTGCCAGCAAGGGGTGGATCGCTGAAGCTTTCTTT
NA	few	TRBV10-2	18	TRBJ2-7	CASRMSNWDQDLTYEQYF	TGCGCCAGCAGGATGAGTAATTGGGACCAGGATCTAACCTACGAGCAGTACTTC
NA	NA	TRBV18	15	TRBJ2-7	CASSPITGYSGEQYF	TGTGCCAGCTCACCAATTACAGGGTATTCCGGCGAGCAGTACTTC
NA	few	TRBV4-1	16	TRBJ1-2	CASSQTEGGGNYGYTF	TGCGCCAGCAGCCAAACAGAAGGGGGGGGGAACTATGGCTACACCTTC
NA	NA	TRBV5-1	13	TRBJ2-2	CASSWAATGERFF	TGCGCCAGCAGTTGGGCAGCCACCGGGGAGCGGTTTTTT
TRBD1	few	TRBV9	15	TRBJ2-5	CASSFGQGLQETQYF	TGTGCCAGCAGCTTCGGACAGGGCTTACAAGAGACCCAGTACTTC
NA	NA	TRBV3-1	15	TRBJ1-5	CARSRGQGSNQPQHF	TGTGCCAGAAGCCGGGGACAAGGCAGCAATCAGCCCCAGCATTTT
NA	NA	TRBV5-1	13	TRBJ2-3	CASSLWGSDTQYF	TGCGCCAGCAGCTTGTGGGGGTCAGATACGCAGTATTTT
NA	NA	TRBV4-1	15	TRBJ1-4	CASRDPGTTNEKLFF	TGCGCCAGCAGGGATCCAGGGACAACTAATGAAAAACTGTTTTTT
NA	few	TRBV5-6	16	TRBJ2-6	CASSLAPGAGANVLTF	TGTGCCAGCAGCTTGGCCCCCGGGGCTGGGGCCAACGTCCTGACTTTC
TRBD1	few	TRBV7-7	13	TRBJ1-2	CASSSDRVKGYTF	TGTGCTAGCAGTTCGGACAGGGTAAAAGGCTACACCTTC
TRBD1	NA	TRBV6-5	16	TRBJ2-3	CASSSTGGTRTDTQYF	TGTGCCAGCAGCTCGACAGGGGGTACGCGCACAGATACGCAGTATTTT
NA	NA	TRBV29-1	16	TRBJ2-6	CSVPGTSLSGANVLTF	TGCAGCGTGCCCGGGACGTCCCTCTCTGGGGCCAACGTCCTGACTTTC
TRBD1	NA	TRBV4-2	15	TRBJ1-5	CASSQSDRDNQPQHF	TGTGCCAGCAGCCAATCGGACAGGGACAATCAGCCCCAGCATTTT
NA	few	TRBV6-5	12	TRBJ1-2	CASSLDANGYTF	TGTGCCAGCAGCCTAGACGCTAATGGCTACACCTTC
NA	NA	TRBV20-1	12	TRBJ1-2	CSASLGEDGYTF	TGCAGTGCTAGTCTGGGAGAAGATGGCTACACCTTC
NA	few	TRBV9	14	TRBJ2-7	CASSVGLGGYEQYF	TGTGCCAGCAGCGTAGGTTTGGGCGGCTACGAGCAGTACTTC
NA	NA	TRBV7-9	15	TRBJ1-2	CASSLGQPAMNGYTF	TGTGCCAGCAGCCTCGGACAGCCTGCAATGAATGGCTACACCTTC
TRBD1	NA	TRBV11-2	21	TRBJ2-6	CASSPILDAGTGVVGANVLTF	TGTGCCAGCAGCCCTATATTGGATGCCGGGACAGGGGTGGTGGGGGCCAACGTCCTGACTTTC
NA	NA	TRBV6-4	15	TRBJ1-4	CASSDSGDRHEKLFF	TGTGCCAGCAGTGACTCGGGCGACCGCCATGAAAAACTGTTTTTT
TRBD2	NA	TRBV20-1	15	TRBJ2-1	CSAVGTTSGYNEQFF	TGCAGTGCTGTAGGGACTACCAGTGGCTACAATGAGCAGTTCTTC
NA	NA	TRBV29-1	14	TRBJ2-7	CSAANLAGPYEQYF	TGCAGCGCCGCGAATCTGGCAGGGCCCTACGAGCAGTACTTC
NA	few	TRBV4-1	16	TRBJ1-2	CASSQESVGGVDGYTF	TGCGCCAGCAGCCAAGAGTCGGTCGGCGGGGTAGATGGCTACACCTTC
NA	few	TRBV6-1	17	TRBJ2-5	CASSEAGQGIPQETQYF	TGTGCCAGCAGTGAAGCAGGGCAGGGGATCCCTCAAGAGACCCAGTACTTC
NA	few	TRBV29-1	13	TRBJ1-1	CSVALERGTEAFF	TGCAGCGTTGCTTTGGAGAGAGGCACTGAAGCTTTCTTT
TRBD2	few	TRBV5-4	16	TRBJ2-5	CASSFGSGGAVETQYF	TGTGCCAGCAGCTTCGGCAGCGGGGGGGCCGTGGAGACCCAGTACTTC
TRBD1	NA	TRBV5-1	17	TRBJ1-1	CASSYRGQRFMNTEAFF	TGCGCCAGCAGCTACAGGGGGCAACGGTTCATGAACACTGAAGCTTTCTTT
TRBD2	few	TRBV5-1	15	TRBJ2-1	CASSTGGNSYNEQFF	TGCGCCAGCAGCACCGGGGGGAACTCCTACAATGAGCAGTTCTTC
TRBD1	few	TRBV10-1	13	TRBJ2-5	CASSGTGRETQYF	TGCGCCAGCAGCGGGACAGGGAGAGAGACCCAGTACTTC
NA	NA	TRBV5-1	16	TRBJ1-2	CASSRSPDLGYVGYTF	TGCGCCAGCAGCCGCAGCCCCGATTTGGGATATGTAGGCTACACCTTC
NA	NA	TRBV5-1	14	TRBJ2-3	CASSDPTGTDTQYF	TGCGCCAGCAGCGACCCGACAGGAACAGATACGCAGTATTTT
TRBD2	few	TRBV27	16	TRBJ2-1	CASSPTSGGVYNEQFF	TGTGCCAGCAGTCCAACTAGCGGGGGAGTTTACAATGAGCAGTTCTTC